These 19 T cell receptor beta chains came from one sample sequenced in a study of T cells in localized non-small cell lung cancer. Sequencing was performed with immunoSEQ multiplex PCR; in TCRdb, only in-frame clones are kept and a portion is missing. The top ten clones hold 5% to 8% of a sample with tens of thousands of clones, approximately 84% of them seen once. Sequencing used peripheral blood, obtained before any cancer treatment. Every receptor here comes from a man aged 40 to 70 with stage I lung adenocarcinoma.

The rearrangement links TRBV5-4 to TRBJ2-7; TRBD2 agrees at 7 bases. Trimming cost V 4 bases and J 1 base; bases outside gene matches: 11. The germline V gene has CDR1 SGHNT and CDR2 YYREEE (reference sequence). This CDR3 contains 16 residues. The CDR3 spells CASSALSGSASYEQYF. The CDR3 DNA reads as TGTGCCAGCAGCGCCCTTAGCGGGTCGGCATCCTACGAGCAGTACTTC.

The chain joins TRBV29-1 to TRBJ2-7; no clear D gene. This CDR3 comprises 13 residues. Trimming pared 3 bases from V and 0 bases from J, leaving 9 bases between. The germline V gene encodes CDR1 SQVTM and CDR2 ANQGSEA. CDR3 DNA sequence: TGCAGCGTTGACTCGGACGACTCCTACGAGCAGTACTTC. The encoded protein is CSVDSDDSYEQYF.

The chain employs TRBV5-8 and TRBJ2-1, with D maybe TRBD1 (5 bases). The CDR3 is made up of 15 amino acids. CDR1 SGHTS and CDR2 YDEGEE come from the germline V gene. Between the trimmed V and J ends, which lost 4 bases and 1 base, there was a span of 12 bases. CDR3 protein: CASSLMQGSYNEQFF. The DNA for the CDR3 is TGTGCCAGCAGCCTGATGCAGGGATCCTACAATGAGCAGTTCTTC.

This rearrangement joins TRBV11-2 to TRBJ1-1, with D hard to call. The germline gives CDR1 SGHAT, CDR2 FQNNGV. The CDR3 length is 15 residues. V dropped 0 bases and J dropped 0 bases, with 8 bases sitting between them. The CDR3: CASSLDQVVNTEAFF. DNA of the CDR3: TGTGCCAGCAGCTTAGATCAGGTAGTGAACACTGAAGCTTTCTTT.

DNA for the CDR3: TGTGCCAGCAGCTTCACCGGGAGGACTGAAGCTTTCTTT. This sequence encodes CASSFTGRTEAFF. The J gene is TRBJ1-1, the V gene TRBV11-2; unclear D gene. The CDR3 covers 13 residues. The ends were cut back, 3 bases at V and 5 bases at J, with 10 bases in the middle. CDR1 is SGHAT, CDR2 FQNNGV, per germline.

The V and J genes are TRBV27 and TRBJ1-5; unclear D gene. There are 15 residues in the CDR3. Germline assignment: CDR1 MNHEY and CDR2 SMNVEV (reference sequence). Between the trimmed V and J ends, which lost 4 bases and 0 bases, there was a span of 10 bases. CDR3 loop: CASSSTQLSNQPQHF. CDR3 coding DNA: TGTGCCAGCAGTTCCACTCAGCTTAGCAATCAGCCCCAGCATTTT.

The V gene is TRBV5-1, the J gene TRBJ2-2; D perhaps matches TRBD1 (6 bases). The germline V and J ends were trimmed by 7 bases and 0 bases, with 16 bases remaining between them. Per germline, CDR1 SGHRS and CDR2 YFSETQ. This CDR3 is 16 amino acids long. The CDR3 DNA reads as TGCGCCAGCGGATCTCTACAGGGACCGAACACCGGGGAGCTGTTTTTT. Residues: CASGSLQGPNTGELFF.

CDR3 nucleotides: TGCAGTGCGATGGACAGGGACGAGCAGTACTTC. Translation gives CSAMDRDEQYF. This chain connects TRBV20-1 to TRBJ2-7; TRBD1 matches at 8 bases. Germline values: CDR1 DFQATT, CDR2 SNEGSKA (reference sequence). Trimming cost V 6 bases and J 5 bases; bases outside gene matches: 3. The CDR3 totals 11 residues.

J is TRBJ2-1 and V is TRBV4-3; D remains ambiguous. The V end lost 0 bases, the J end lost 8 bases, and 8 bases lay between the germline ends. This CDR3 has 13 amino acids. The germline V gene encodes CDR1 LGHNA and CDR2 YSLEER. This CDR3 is CASSQELLDEQFF. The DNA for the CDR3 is TGCGCCAGCAGCCAAGAACTCCTTGATGAGCAGTTCTTC.

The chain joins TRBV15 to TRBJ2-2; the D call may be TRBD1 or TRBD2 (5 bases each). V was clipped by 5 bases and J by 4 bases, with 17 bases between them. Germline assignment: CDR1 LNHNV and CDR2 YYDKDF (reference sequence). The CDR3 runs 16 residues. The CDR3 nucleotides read TGTGCCACCAGCCCCCGGATTGGGACCACCACCGGGGAGCTGTTTTTT. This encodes CATSPRIGTTTGELFF.

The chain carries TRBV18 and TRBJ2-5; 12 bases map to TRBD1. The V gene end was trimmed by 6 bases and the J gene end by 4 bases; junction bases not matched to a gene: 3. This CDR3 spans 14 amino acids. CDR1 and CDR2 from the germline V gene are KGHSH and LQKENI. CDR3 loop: CASSGTGGRETQYF. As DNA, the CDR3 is TGTGCCAGCTCCGGGACAGGGGGCCGAGAGACCCAGTACTTC.

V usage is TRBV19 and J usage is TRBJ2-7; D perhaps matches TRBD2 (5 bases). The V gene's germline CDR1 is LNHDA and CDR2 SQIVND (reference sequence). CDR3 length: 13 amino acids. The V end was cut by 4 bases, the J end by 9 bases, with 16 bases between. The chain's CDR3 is CASSSGEGLAQYF. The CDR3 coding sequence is TGTGCCAGTAGTAGCGGAGAGGGTTTGGCGCAGTACTTC.

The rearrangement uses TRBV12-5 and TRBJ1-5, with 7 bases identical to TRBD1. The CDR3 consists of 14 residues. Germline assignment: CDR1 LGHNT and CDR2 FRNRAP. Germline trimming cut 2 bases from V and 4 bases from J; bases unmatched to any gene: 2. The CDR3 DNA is TGTGCTAGTGGTTTGTCAGGGGGAAATCAGCCCCAGCATTTT. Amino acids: CASGLSGGNQPQHF.

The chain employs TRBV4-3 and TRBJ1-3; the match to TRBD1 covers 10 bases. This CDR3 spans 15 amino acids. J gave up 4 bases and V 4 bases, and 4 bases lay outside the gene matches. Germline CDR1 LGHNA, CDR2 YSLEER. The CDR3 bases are TGCGCCAGCAGCCTAGACAGGGGGCGCGGAAACACCATATATTTT. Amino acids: CASSLDRGRGNTIYF.

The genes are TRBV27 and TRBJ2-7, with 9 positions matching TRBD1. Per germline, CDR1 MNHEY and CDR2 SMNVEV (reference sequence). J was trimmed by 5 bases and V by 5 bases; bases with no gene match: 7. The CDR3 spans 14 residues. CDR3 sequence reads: CASSAGTGTHEQYF. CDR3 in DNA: TGTGCCAGCAGTGCCGGGACAGGGACCCACGAGCAGTACTTC.

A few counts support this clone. DNA of the CDR3: TGTGCCAGCAGCCCCGGACAGCTCACAGATACGCAGTATTTT. Protein sequence: CASSPGQLTDTQYF. The chain combines TRBV5-8 with TRBJ2-3; TRBD1 might be the D (6 bases). Between the trimmed V and J ends, which lost 4 bases and 2 bases, there was a span of 11 bases. The CDR3 is 14 amino acids. Germline V gene lookup returns CDR1 SGHTS and CDR2 YDEGEE.

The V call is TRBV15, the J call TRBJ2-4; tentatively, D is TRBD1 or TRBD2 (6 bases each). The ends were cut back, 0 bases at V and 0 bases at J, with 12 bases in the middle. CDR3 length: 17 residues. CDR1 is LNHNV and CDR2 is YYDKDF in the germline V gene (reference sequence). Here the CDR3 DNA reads TGTGCCACCAGCAGAGATGAGGGGGGATTAGCCAAAAACATTCAGTACTTC. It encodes CATSRDEGGLAKNIQYF.

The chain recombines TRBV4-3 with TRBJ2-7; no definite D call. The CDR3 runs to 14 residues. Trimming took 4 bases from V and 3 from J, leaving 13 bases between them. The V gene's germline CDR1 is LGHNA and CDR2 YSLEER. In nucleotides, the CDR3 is TGCGCCAGCAGCCTAAAGAAGGATGTCTACGAGCAGTACTTC. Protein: CASSLKKDVYEQYF.

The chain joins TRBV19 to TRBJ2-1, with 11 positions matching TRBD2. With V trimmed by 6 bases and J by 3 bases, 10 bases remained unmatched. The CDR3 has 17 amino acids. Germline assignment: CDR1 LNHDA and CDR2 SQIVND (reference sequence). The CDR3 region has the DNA TGTGCCAGTAGGCCAATCGGGACTAGCGGACTCTACAATGAGCAGTTCTTC. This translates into CASRPIGTSGLYNEQFF.